Below are 18 T cell receptor beta chains sequenced from a single sample in a study of blood T cells in healthy people across ages. It was with a sample-barcoded 5' primer and a J-beta primer mix that a second PCR of roughly 7 to 12 cycles was run. TCRdb re-derived calls from the 5' RACE reads in MiXCR, one entry per CDR3 protein. The sample has about 500,000 distinct CDR3 sequences, approximately 25% seen once. This same sample was also taken into another study, of T cells of mothers and their children.

The material sequenced was blood. The receptors derive from a boy between 5 and 17 years old in good health.

This clonotype was counted at least ten times. This chain joins TRBV12-3 or TRBV12-4 and TRBJ2-6; possible D gene TRBD1, 6 bases. The CDR3 is made up of 17 amino acids. Trimming shortened V by 3 bases and J by 3 bases, and 15 bases separated the two germline ends. CDR3 region: CASSFQGRKRGANVLTF. The CDR3 DNA follows: TGTGCCAGCAGTTTCCAGGGGCGTAAGCGTGGGGCCAACGTCCTGACTTTC.

This chain uses TRBV11-2 with TRBJ2-5; D not certain. This CDR3 is 13 amino acids long. Germline V lookup: CDR1 SGHAT, CDR2 FQNNGV. Trimming pared 5 bases from V and 2 bases from J, leaving 9 bases between. The CDR3 loop reads CASSPQKQETQYF. The CDR3 nucleotides read TGTGCCAGCAGCCCACAGAAACAAGAGACCCAGTACTTC.

This clonotype was seen more than once but under ten times. This chain links TRBV9 with TRBJ1-6; tentative D call: TRBD1 (5 bases). Per the germline V gene, CDR1 is SGDLS and CDR2 is YYNGEE. This CDR3 has 13 amino acids. With 3 bases removed from V and 10 bases from J, the gap between germline ends came to 11 bases. The CDR3 is CASSARGDSPLHF. For the CDR3, the DNA is TGTGCCAGCAGCGCCCGCGGGGACTCACCCCTCCACTTT.

Only a few counts were recorded for this clonotype. V usage is TRBV7-2 and J usage is TRBJ2-4, with no clear D. Germline CDR1 reads SGHTA; CDR2 reads FQGNSA. Trimming took off 3 bases at V and 1 base at J, with 7 bases between the two ends. This CDR3 spans 14 amino acids. Written as DNA, the CDR3 is TGTGCCAGCAGCTTTGGCGTCGCCAAAAACATTCAGTACTTC. Translation: CASSFGVAKNIQYF.

The V gene is TRBV7-9, the J gene TRBJ2-7; 9 bases fit TRBD1. CDR3 length: 15 amino acids. Germline-derived CDR1 and CDR2 are SEHNR and FQNEAQ (reference sequence). V trimming: 5 bases; J trimming: 4 bases; junction bases outside the gene matches: 9. CDR3 in DNA: TGTGCCAGCAGCGCACCGGGACAGGGAACGTACGAGCAGTACTTC. It yields the protein CASSAPGQGTYEQYF. Supplemented by reference TRBV7-9 and TRBJ2-7, the full variable domain reads DTGVSQNPRHKITKRGQNVTFRCDPISEHNRLYWYRQTLGQGPEFLTYFQNEAQLEKSRLLSDRFSAERPKGSFSTLEIQRTEQGDSAMYLCASSAPGQGTYEQYFGPGTRLTVT.

The chain combines TRBV28 with TRBJ2-5; 11 nucleotides line up with TRBD1. The DNA end is more similar to TRBJ2-1, so the J call may be wrong. The CDR3 is 15 amino acids. The germline gives CDR1 MDHEN, CDR2 SYDVKM. The CDR3 is CASTDRDRGYDEQFF. Written as DNA, the CDR3 is TGTGCCAGCACCGACCGGGACAGGGGGTACGATGAGCAGTTCTTC.

The table lists this clonotype with a few counts. The rearrangement links TRBV29-1 to TRBJ1-3; no reliable D call. CDR1 is SQVTM and CDR2 is ANQGSEA in the germline V gene. Trimming pared 7 bases from V and 0 bases from J, leaving 13 bases between. CDR3 length equals 14 residues. In DNA, the CDR3 is TGCAGCGCCTCGTGGAAGTACTCTGGAAACACCATATATTTT. Encoded protein: CSASWKYSGNTIYF.

This chain uses TRBV6-1 with TRBJ1-2; D is perhaps TRBD1 (5 bases). The germline V gene encodes CDR1 MNHNS and CDR2 SASEGT. The CDR3 has 15 residues. The V end lost 6 bases, the J end lost 1 base, and 15 bases lay between the germline ends. CDR3 protein: CASRSGTPLNYGYTF. CDR3 DNA: TGTGCCAGCAGATCCGGGACGCCGCTTAACTATGGCTACACCTTC.

Regarding this clonotype: A junction boundary mismatches the germline segment, possibly from a read error. This chain joins TRBV12-3 or TRBV12-4 and TRBJ2-5; D is undetermined. The end of the DNA is better explained by TRBJ2-1, so the J call may be wrong. The CDR3 consists of 14 residues. CDR3 sequence: CAGSAPVQPNGQFF. DNA for the CDR3: TGTGCCGGCAGTGCCCCCGTCCAGCCCAATGGGCAGTTCTTC.

This clonotype came up once. The chain recombines TRBV20-1 with TRBJ2-5; the match to TRBD2 covers 12 bases. Germline CDR1 DFQATT, CDR2 SNEGSKA (reference sequence). Germline trimming cut 2 bases from V and 5 bases from J; bases unmatched to any gene: 9. The CDR3 runs 16 residues. CDR3 nucleotide sequence: TGCAGTGCTAGAAAGTTTCTAGCGGGAGGGCTTGAGACCCAGTACTTC. This encodes CSARKFLAGGLETQYF.

This sequence joins TRBV5-1 and TRBJ1-2, with D possibly matching TRBD1 (6 bases). With 4 bases removed from V and 7 bases from J, the gap between germline ends came to 17 bases. The CDR3 contains 14 residues. Germline V CDR1 and CDR2: SGHRS, YFSETQ. The CDR3 DNA reads as TGCGCCAGCAGCGTGGACAGTTCGATCTCTGGCTACACCTTC. Amino acids: CASSVDSSISGYTF.

This chain uses TRBV20-1 with TRBJ2-2, with D hard to call. Per germline, CDR1 DFQATT and CDR2 SNEGSKA (reference sequence). CDR3 length: 15 amino acids. V shed 5 bases and J shed 0 bases, with 13 bases lying between them. In DNA, the CDR3 is TGCAGTGCTCTTCGTTTGGGCCCGAACACCGGGGAGCTGTTTTTT. This translates into CSALRLGPNTGELFF.

The V call is TRBV28, the J call TRBJ2-3, with D possibly matching TRBD1 (5 bases). The germline V gene has CDR1 MDHEN and CDR2 SYDVKM. V dropped 6 bases and J dropped 5 bases, with 9 bases sitting between them. The CDR3 spans 12 residues. In DNA form, the CDR3 reads TGTGCCAGCAGAGGGGATGTAGATACGCAGTATTTT. The encoded protein is CASRGDVDTQYF.

The DNA for the CDR3 is TGCGCCAGCACCATCACTAGCGGGAGCAATGAGCAGTTCTTC. Translated: CASTITSGSNEQFF. V is TRBV4-1 and J is TRBJ2-5; 11 bases agree with TRBD2. Judging by the DNA end, TRBJ2-1 fits better; the J call may be wrong. The germline CDR1 and CDR2 sequences are MGHRA and YSYEKL. CDR3 length equals 14 residues.

The rearrangement links TRBV6-1 to TRBJ1-5, with TRBD1 matching 8 bases. Trimming took 4 bases from V and 0 from J; bases not matched to a gene: 5. From germline, CDR1 is MNHNS and CDR2 SASEGT. The CDR3 sequence is 16 residues long. CDR3 in DNA: TGTGCCAGCAGTGCCGGGACAGGTTATAGCAATCAGCCCCAGCATTTT. Encoded protein: CASSAGTGYSNQPQHF.

This clonotype was found a few times. One end of the junction does not line up with germline, which may come from a read error. The J gene is TRBJ2-1, the V gene TRBV7-2, with 13 bases fitting TRBD2. Germline loops: CDR1 SGHTA, CDR2 FQGNSA. The CDR3 covers 15 residues. CDR3 protein: CASRLTSGRWDEQFF. In nucleotides, the CDR3 is TGTGCCAGCCGCTTGACTAGCGGGAGGTGGGATGAGCAGTTCTTC.

The DNA for the CDR3 is TGTGCCAGCAGCGCGGACAGAGATACGCAGTATTTT. This translates into CASSADRDTQYF. V and J are TRBV7-3 and TRBJ2-3; a weak D match, TRBD1 (6 bases). Looked up from germline, CDR1 is SGHTA and CDR2 is FQGTGA. Trimming left V 5 bases short and J 5 bases short, with 8 bases between. CDR3 length equals 12 residues.

Worth noting for this clonotype: A read error may explain this, as a much larger clone is one base away. The V and J genes are TRBV13 and TRBJ2-1, with 9 bases lining up with TRBD1. CDR1 is PRHDT, CDR2 FYEKMQ, per germline (reference sequence). This CDR3 comprises 14 residues. CDR3 loop: CASSVQGAGNGQFF. CDR3 nucleotides: TGTGCCAGCAGCGTACAGGGGGCTGGCAATGGGCAGTTCTTC.